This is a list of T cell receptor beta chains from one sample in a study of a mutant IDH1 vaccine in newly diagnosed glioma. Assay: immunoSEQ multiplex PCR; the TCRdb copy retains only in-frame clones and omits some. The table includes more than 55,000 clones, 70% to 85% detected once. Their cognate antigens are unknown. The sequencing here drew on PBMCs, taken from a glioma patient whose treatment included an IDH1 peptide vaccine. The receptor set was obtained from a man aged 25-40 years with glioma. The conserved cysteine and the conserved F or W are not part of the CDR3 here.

cdr3_aa: ASSLDRATGELF; v_call: TRBV5-5
cdr3_aa: ASSKGGGGGSPLH; v_call: TRBV28
cdr3_aa: SVHKGNTEAF; v_call: TRBV29-1
cdr3_aa: ASSQGGVNTEAF; v_call: TRBV28
cdr3_aa: ATQKVVTGRTEAF; v_call: TRBV28
cdr3_aa: ASIDRGKAEAF; v_call: TRBV25-1
cdr3_aa: ASSIGRTLGYSNQPQH; v_call: TRBV19
cdr3_aa: ASSGSLGPLAGTYEQY; v_call: TRBV19
cdr3_aa: ASSSGYNEQF; v_call: TRBV7-9
cdr3_aa: ASSFFQGMNTEAF; v_call: TRBV5-1
cdr3_aa: ASSLEGQAYGYT; v_call: TRBV5-1
cdr3_aa: ASSPLRDSSYEQY; v_call: TRBV18
cdr3_aa: ASRGIQEAF; v_call: TRBV19
cdr3_aa: ASSPEMTTGSPLH; v_call: TRBV4-1
cdr3_aa: ASSQRASLNQPQH; v_call: TRBV4-1
cdr3_aa: ASSRFRDSNQPQH; v_call: TRBV28
cdr3_aa: ASTGTGGNQPQH; v_call: TRBV2
cdr3_aa: ASSIGPRTEAF; v_call: TRBV28
cdr3_aa: SVRTGGSYEQY; v_call: TRBV29-1
cdr3_aa: AWSLRGEKLF; v_call: TRBV30
cdr3_aa: ATSRDGQGWGSGNTIY; v_call: TRBV15
cdr3_aa: ASSRRGLGNTEAF; v_call: TRBV6-1
cdr3_aa: ASSPNAGGSPLH; v_call: TRBV7-9
cdr3_aa: ASSLSRLAGEQF; v_call: TRBV7-3
cdr3_aa: ASSFRDTYEQY; v_call: TRBV7-2
cdr3_aa: ASRERGDTQY; v_call: TRBV2
cdr3_aa: ASSGGQGDNEQF; v_call: TRBV2
cdr3_aa: ATREGSRGEQY; v_call: TRBV6-1
cdr3_aa: ASSIPPPGQGFTDTQY; v_call: TRBV19
cdr3_aa: ASSLAEGRELF; v_call: TRBV11-1
cdr3_aa: ASSELAAYNEQF; v_call: TRBV2
cdr3_aa: ASSFSLAGDYEQY; v_call: TRBV28
cdr3_aa: ASSLRGGNTIY; v_call: TRBV28
cdr3_aa: ASTSRTGGDEQY; v_call: TRBV5-1
cdr3_aa: ASSYRGSLNTGELF; v_call: TRBV6-5
cdr3_aa: ASSLEKQVWTGELF; v_call: TRBV7-8
cdr3_aa: ASSPHPGPEAGETQY; v_call: TRBV4-2
cdr3_aa: ASSFSGGADTQY; v_call: TRBV7-2
cdr3_aa: ASSFGGWETQY; v_call: TRBV27
cdr3_aa: ASSPGGVAEQF; v_call: TRBV7-3
cdr3_aa: ASSLGTGPTGELF; v_call: TRBV27
cdr3_aa: ASSVGLAGVADTQY; v_call: TRBV7-2
cdr3_aa: ASSPRTGGPKNIQY; v_call: TRBV28
cdr3_aa: ASSQIPDIYNEQF; v_call: TRBV5-1
cdr3_aa: ASSGFASNQPQH; v_call: TRBV28
cdr3_aa: ASSLLRGWRNNEQF; v_call: TRBV27
cdr3_aa: ASSPQVYGVEAF; v_call: TRBV6-5
cdr3_aa: ASSADITTEAF; v_call: TRBV7-2
cdr3_aa: ASSLTTGTEAF; v_call: TRBV7-3
cdr3_aa: ASSQGIDISTDTQY; v_call: TRBV14
cdr3_aa: ASSPRQGRAQYEQY; v_call: TRBV5-4
cdr3_aa: AISAWRTRGESNFGNTIY; v_call: TRBV10-3
cdr3_aa: ASSSSGLNTEAF; v_call: TRBV7-2